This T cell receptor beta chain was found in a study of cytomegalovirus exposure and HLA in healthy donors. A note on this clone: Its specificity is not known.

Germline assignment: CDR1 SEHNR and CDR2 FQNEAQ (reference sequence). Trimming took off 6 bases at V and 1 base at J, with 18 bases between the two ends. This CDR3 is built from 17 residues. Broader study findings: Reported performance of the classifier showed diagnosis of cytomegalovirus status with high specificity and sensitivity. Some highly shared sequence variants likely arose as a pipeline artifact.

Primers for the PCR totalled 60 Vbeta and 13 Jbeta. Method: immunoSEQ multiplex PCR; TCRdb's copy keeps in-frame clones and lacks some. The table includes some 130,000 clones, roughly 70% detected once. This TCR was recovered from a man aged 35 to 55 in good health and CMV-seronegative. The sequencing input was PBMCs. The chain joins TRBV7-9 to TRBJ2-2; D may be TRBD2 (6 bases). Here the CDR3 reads CASSRLGNPLNTGELFF. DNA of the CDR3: TGTGCCAGCAGTCGACTAGGCAACCCCCTGAACACCGGGGAGCTGTTTTTT.